This T cell receptor (beta chain) derives from a study of shared clonotypes between healthy human individuals. Study details: For every donor, three CD4 naive, three CD4 memory, two CD8 naive and one CD8 memory plates were used. Study-level results: Clonotype sharing among donors, it was expected, would be affected by sequencing depth. Among several donors, approximately 4.6% of naive CD4 clonotypes were found in common.

About this clone itself: Its antigen is as yet unknown.

Some clones are missing from TCRdb's copy, which holds only in-frame ones; the method was immunoSEQ multiplex PCR. The sample has roughly 2 million clones, more than 90% seen once. V lost 2 bases to trimming and J lost 4 bases, with 9 bases between them. Germline V gene data show CDR1 as SGHDT and CDR2 as YYEEEE. The CDR3 consists of 13 residues. The receptor was isolated from a man between 18 and 29 years old in good health. This sequence joins TRBV5-6 and TRBJ1-2; D is undetermined. Sequenced: naive CD4+ T cells sorted from blood. Noted subset: CD45RA+ positively selected. CDR3 region: CASSFRQIYGYTF. In DNA form, the CDR3 reads TGTGCCAGCAGCTTTCGGCAAATCTATGGCTACACCTTC.